Here is one T cell receptor (beta chain) with its context. No cognate antigen has been identified for it. Via the germline V gene, CDR1 is MNHEY and CDR2 SVGAGI. The germline V and J ends show losses of 4 bases and 4 bases respectively, and no gene match explains 3 bases of the junction. Spanning cysteine to phenylalanine, the CDR3 consists of 14 amino acids. Solely the CDR3 DNA is kept, with 42 bases framed from the first base. The sample belongs to a study of cytomegalovirus exposure and HLA in healthy donors listed by TCRdb under 2017. Context from the whole study: According to an earlier analysis of a few hundred of the donors, about 179 million T cells yielded 95 million to 140 million unique TCR beta sequences and approximately 300 Gb of sequence data. An early release that covered several hundred HLA-typed donors contained approximately 300 gigabases of sequencing data and about 84 million unique TCR sequences. To decide whether each TCR beta V gene segment behaved as functional or pseudogenic, an earlier analysis of 587 of the donors relied on high-throughput TCR beta sequencing. Every repertoire in the discovery cohort had been generated on one and the same sequencing platform. Both class I and class II loci were covered by HLA typing, at four-digit resolution. The genetic ancestry cluster associated with self-reported Caucasian donors included 81% of the approximately 410 genotyped donors. Roughly five DR-DQ haplotypes were treated as single units for association and clustering because of strong linkage in the cohort. A later genetic analysis took genome-wide SNP genotypes for about three fifths of the 666 donors and used that subset as a discovery cohort. Among some 400 genotyped donors of the cohort, an average of around 240,000 unique TCR beta nucleotide sequences were sequenced per donor, around 20% of them non-productive. To study patterns of TCR occurrence, a later analysis re-analyzed previously published TCR beta repertoires from hundreds of donors and added high-resolution HLA genotyping. In addition to the first cohort of 666 subjects, a separate validation cohort of under 150 different subjects was used. The study combined high-throughput TCR immunosequencing, statistical association of individual TCRs with disease status, and machine learning to predict cytomegalovirus infection status. The study aimed to test whether signatures of past pathogen exposure could be identified by cataloging public T cell receptors. Rather than drawing on any new phenotypic data, the later analysis identified candidate immune exposures from TCR beta sequences and the way those sequences occurred across donors. Donor age, sex, ethnicity and CMV serostatus were compiled together with the repertoire data. Using immunosequencing, the study profiled T cell repertoires from fewer than 700 subjects and related those repertoires to cytomegalovirus serostatus. The number of donors typed differed by locus, with roughly 629-640 for A, B, C, DRB1 and DQB1, around 560 for DQA1, approximately 580 for DPA1, and some 440 for DPB1.

General findings and caveats noted by the study authors: The classifier was reported to diagnose cytomegalovirus status with high specificity and sensitivity in both the original cohort and the validation cohort. The 87-base-pair reads could not distinguish some IMGT-functional V segments, including TRBV6-2 and TRBV6-3, so those segments were excluded. Several of the top co-occurrence clusters appeared to be linked to parvovirus B19, influenza, CMV and Epstein-Barr virus, according to a later analysis. A cluster of highly shared sequence variants was judged likely to represent a technical artifact of the sequencing pipeline. The study gave a list of about 160 TCR beta chains associated with cytomegalovirus. A later genetic analysis associated a missense DCLRE1C variant with V-gene and J-gene trimming of TCR beta chains, and an independent cohort replicated the association. In this cohort, only TCR beta chains were sequenced, and detectable features were limited by the absence of alpha or paired-chain data. Because counts were too low, 15 to 20 rarely observed V segments, including chromosome 9 orphons, were excluded from the earlier analysis of several hundred of the donors. CMV serostatus was the only immune exposure information available for the cohort. The authors suggested that the approach could potentially be generalized to other disease states and immunological phenotypes. Correlated functional status among segregating V segments might reflect linkage disequilibrium, but an unknown experimental factor could not be ruled out. Because some donors lacked HLA typing at each locus, the association tests relied only on the typed subset. In a later analysis, HLA-associated TCR beta chains were found to be more clonally expanded and to have lower generation probabilities than equally common non-associated chains. When HLA alleles, especially DR and DQ, strongly co-occurred, TCR associations were difficult to assign to individual alleles. According to a later genetic analysis, donors in an Asian-associated ancestry cluster had fewer N-insertions in productive TCRs than the approximately 650-donor mean. A few of the identified cytomegalovirus-associated TCR beta chains were confirmed in vitro to be specific for cytomegalovirus antigens. In a later analysis, most CMV-associated TCR beta chains were found to appear HLA-restricted, with HLA associations seemingly driven largely by CMV exposure. Most TCR sequences were seen in very few donors, while some public TCRs were found in many individuals. Sequencing depth was assumed to be roughly uniform across donors in the presence/absence analyses, though that assumption may not hold. In a later analysis, the rate of TCR association differed among HLA loci, with DRB1 alleles having the most associated TCRs and HLA-C alleles having the fewest. A later analysis associated about 17,000 TCR beta sequences with specific HLA alleles at a false discovery rate of 0.05. A further reported finding was that TCR beta sequences accurately predicted the HLA-A and HLA-B alleles for most subjects in the first cohort. In an earlier analysis of several hundred of the donors, most TCR beta V segments were observed in productive rearrangements about 90% or about 30% of the time, broadly matching IMGT annotations.

In total, roughly 710 healthy bone marrow donors made up the cohort. At the time of sampling, every cohort member was nominally healthy, though immune exposures that went unrecorded were likely present. The donor tested CMV seronegative, placing the donor among the 300 to 400 seronegative members of the cohort. A peripheral blood sample was provided by each donor, and peripheral blood mononuclear cells were used for TCR beta sequencing. Genomic DNA extraction from the blood cell samples was performed with the Qiagen DNeasy Blood Extraction Kit. The library relied on the immunoSEQ multiplex PCR assay. For the multiplex PCR, a mixture combining 60 forward primers for TCR Vbeta segments and 13 reverse primers for TCR Jbeta segments was used. A multiplex PCR assay on genomic DNA amplified the CDR3 region of rearranged TCR beta genes. On the Illumina HiSeq System, the amplified TCR beta libraries were sequenced as 87-base-pair reads. On the study's bioinformatics: A later analysis tallied around 87 million unique TCR beta chains across the roughly 610 repertoires, and about 12 million of those chains were shared by two or more donors. A nearest-neighbor algorithm error-corrected the raw reads and collapsed the reads into unique sequences, merging closely related sequences to remove PCR and sequencing errors. V, D and J gene segments were assigned by aligning CDR3 sequences to IMGT reference sequences. For a sequence to be retained, a match of at least six nucleotides was required to both a V gene segment and a J gene segment. Rearrangements were classified as productive when the CDR3 lacked stop codons and remained in frame with V and J, and all other rearrangements were classified as non-productive. Following IMGT convention, CDR3 was defined as the stretch from the second conserved V-encoded cysteine up to the conserved J-encoded phenylalanine. Sequences without an unambiguous match to a single V gene segment were excluded from the earlier analysis of a few hundred of the donors. In an earlier analysis of a few hundred of the donors, V segments were called functional above 56.7% productive rearrangements and were called segregating when the between-donor standard deviation exceeded 5%. To diagnose cytomegalovirus status from the catalog of TCR beta chain sequences, a statistical classification framework was built. In a later analysis, V and J genes were assigned by comparing TCR nucleotide sequences against IMGT/GENE-DB human TR gene sequences. A later analysis assigned CDR3 sequences and most-parsimonious VDJ recombination scenarios with the TCRdist pipeline. In a later analysis, each TCR beta chain was defined by its CDR3 amino acid sequence together with its V-gene family, and reads lacking a unique V-gene family were excluded. As a way to deal with suspected cross-contamination and a sequencing artifact, a later analysis dropped roughly 600 nucleotide sequences that were highly shared and had low generation probability. A later analysis calculated a clonal expansion index for each public chain from normalized within-repertoire ranks of inferred template counts. A later analysis computed generation probabilities with a VDJ recombination model fitted to out-of-frame rearrangements, and checked the results against IGoR. In a later analysis, TCR-TCR, TCR-HLA and TCR-CMV co-occurrence was scored with hypergeometric tests, and a repertoire-size bias correction was applied to TCR pairs. A later analysis estimated false discovery rates by permuting HLA or CMV assignments 20 times. In a later analysis, co-occurring TCRs were grouped with DBSCAN, and TCRdist sequence similarity was added when clustering was performed within HLA-allele-positive subsets. For co-occurrence clustering, repertoires with fewer than 30,000 or more than 120,000 public chains were excluded, along with roughly 5 repertoires with anomalous nucleotide sharing. The source is immuneACCESS, and TCRdb retained only in-frame sequences with V and J called. Part of the clones is not carried over; for the studies checked, unresolved V genes explain less than half of this, and the remainder is unexplained. Clonal size and the V and J genes are those of that table, whereas D and trimming came from the DNA. The sample's records list around 63,000 clones. Over 1.5% of the sample comes from the top ten.

This clonotype was sampled from a woman aged 30 to 39 in good health and CMV-seronegative. Sequencing was performed on PBMCs. The chain joins TRBV6-5 to TRBJ1-5; 8 junctional bases match TRBD1. CDR3 protein: CASSFNRGNQPQHF. The base sequence is TGTGCCAGCAGTTTTAACAGGGGGAATCAGCCCCAGCATTTT.